Shown below are 4 T cell receptor beta chains from a single sample sequenced in a study of Ad26.COV2.S vaccination and SARS-CoV-2 variants. Here immunoSEQ multiplex PCR was the method, and the copy in TCRdb shows in-frame clones only, minus some. The sample lists 350,000 to 450,000 clones, around nine tenths occurring once. Treatment of the sample: some 20 received Ad26.COV2.S at low or high dose, single or two shots; 5 received placebo; per-sample allocation not given. The samples date from day 63 after the first vaccine or placebo injection. This specimen consisted of peripheral blood, obtained in a trial of Ad26.COV2.S vaccine versus placebo. The source of these receptors is a person aged 18-60 years who received the Ad26.COV2.S COVID-19 vaccine or a placebo.

CDR3 amino acids: CASSEENSGANVLTF. CDR3 nucleotides: TGTGCCAGCAGTGAAGAAAACTCTGGGGCCAACGTCCTGACTTTC. The gene calls are TRBV25-1 and TRBJ2-6; no clear D. The CDR3 runs to 15 residues. V was trimmed by 2 bases and J by 0 bases, leaving 5 bases between them. Looked up from germline, CDR1 is MGHDK and CDR2 is SYGVNS.

With respect to this clone: The same CDR3 is also encoded by other DNA sequences in this sample. The J gene is TRBJ2-2, the V gene TRBV9, with D perhaps TRBD2 (6 bases). The CDR3 sequence is 15 residues long. Germline V gene data show CDR1 as SGDLS and CDR2 as YYNGEE. Trimming shortened V by 0 bases and J by 2 bases, and 8 bases separated the two germline ends. CDR3 sequence: CASSVVGGNTGELFF. CDR3 DNA: TGTGCCAGCAGCGTAGTCGGGGGTAACACCGGGGAGCTGTTTTTT.

As to this clone: The sample contains more than one DNA sequence encoding this CDR3. The rearrangement uses TRBV28 and TRBJ1-1, with D uncertain. Trimming took 3 bases from V and 1 from J, leaving 3 bases between them. Germline CDR1 MDHEN, CDR2 SYDVKM. There are 12 residues in the CDR3. The chain's CDR3 is CASSFPNTEAFF. CDR3 DNA: TGTGCCAGCAGTTTCCCGAACACTGAAGCTTTCTTT. The full variable domain, its missing parts supplied by reference TRBV28 and TRBJ1-1, is DVKVTQSSRYLVKRTGEKVFLECVQDMDHENMFWYRQDPGLGLRLIYFSYDVKMKEKGDIPEGYSVSREKKERFSLILESASTNQTSMYLCASSFPNTEAFFGQGTRLTVV.

The V and J genes are TRBV19 and TRBJ1-5; 7 nucleotides line up with TRBD1. Germline V gene sequence: CDR1 LNHDA, CDR2 SQIVND (reference sequence). This CDR3 has 16 residues. Trimming took 3 bases from V and 0 from J; bases not matched to a gene: 5. CDR3 DNA sequence: TGTGCCAGTAGTATGTCACAGGGGTTTAGCAATCAGCCCCAGCATTTT. This gives the protein CASSMSQGFSNQPQHF.